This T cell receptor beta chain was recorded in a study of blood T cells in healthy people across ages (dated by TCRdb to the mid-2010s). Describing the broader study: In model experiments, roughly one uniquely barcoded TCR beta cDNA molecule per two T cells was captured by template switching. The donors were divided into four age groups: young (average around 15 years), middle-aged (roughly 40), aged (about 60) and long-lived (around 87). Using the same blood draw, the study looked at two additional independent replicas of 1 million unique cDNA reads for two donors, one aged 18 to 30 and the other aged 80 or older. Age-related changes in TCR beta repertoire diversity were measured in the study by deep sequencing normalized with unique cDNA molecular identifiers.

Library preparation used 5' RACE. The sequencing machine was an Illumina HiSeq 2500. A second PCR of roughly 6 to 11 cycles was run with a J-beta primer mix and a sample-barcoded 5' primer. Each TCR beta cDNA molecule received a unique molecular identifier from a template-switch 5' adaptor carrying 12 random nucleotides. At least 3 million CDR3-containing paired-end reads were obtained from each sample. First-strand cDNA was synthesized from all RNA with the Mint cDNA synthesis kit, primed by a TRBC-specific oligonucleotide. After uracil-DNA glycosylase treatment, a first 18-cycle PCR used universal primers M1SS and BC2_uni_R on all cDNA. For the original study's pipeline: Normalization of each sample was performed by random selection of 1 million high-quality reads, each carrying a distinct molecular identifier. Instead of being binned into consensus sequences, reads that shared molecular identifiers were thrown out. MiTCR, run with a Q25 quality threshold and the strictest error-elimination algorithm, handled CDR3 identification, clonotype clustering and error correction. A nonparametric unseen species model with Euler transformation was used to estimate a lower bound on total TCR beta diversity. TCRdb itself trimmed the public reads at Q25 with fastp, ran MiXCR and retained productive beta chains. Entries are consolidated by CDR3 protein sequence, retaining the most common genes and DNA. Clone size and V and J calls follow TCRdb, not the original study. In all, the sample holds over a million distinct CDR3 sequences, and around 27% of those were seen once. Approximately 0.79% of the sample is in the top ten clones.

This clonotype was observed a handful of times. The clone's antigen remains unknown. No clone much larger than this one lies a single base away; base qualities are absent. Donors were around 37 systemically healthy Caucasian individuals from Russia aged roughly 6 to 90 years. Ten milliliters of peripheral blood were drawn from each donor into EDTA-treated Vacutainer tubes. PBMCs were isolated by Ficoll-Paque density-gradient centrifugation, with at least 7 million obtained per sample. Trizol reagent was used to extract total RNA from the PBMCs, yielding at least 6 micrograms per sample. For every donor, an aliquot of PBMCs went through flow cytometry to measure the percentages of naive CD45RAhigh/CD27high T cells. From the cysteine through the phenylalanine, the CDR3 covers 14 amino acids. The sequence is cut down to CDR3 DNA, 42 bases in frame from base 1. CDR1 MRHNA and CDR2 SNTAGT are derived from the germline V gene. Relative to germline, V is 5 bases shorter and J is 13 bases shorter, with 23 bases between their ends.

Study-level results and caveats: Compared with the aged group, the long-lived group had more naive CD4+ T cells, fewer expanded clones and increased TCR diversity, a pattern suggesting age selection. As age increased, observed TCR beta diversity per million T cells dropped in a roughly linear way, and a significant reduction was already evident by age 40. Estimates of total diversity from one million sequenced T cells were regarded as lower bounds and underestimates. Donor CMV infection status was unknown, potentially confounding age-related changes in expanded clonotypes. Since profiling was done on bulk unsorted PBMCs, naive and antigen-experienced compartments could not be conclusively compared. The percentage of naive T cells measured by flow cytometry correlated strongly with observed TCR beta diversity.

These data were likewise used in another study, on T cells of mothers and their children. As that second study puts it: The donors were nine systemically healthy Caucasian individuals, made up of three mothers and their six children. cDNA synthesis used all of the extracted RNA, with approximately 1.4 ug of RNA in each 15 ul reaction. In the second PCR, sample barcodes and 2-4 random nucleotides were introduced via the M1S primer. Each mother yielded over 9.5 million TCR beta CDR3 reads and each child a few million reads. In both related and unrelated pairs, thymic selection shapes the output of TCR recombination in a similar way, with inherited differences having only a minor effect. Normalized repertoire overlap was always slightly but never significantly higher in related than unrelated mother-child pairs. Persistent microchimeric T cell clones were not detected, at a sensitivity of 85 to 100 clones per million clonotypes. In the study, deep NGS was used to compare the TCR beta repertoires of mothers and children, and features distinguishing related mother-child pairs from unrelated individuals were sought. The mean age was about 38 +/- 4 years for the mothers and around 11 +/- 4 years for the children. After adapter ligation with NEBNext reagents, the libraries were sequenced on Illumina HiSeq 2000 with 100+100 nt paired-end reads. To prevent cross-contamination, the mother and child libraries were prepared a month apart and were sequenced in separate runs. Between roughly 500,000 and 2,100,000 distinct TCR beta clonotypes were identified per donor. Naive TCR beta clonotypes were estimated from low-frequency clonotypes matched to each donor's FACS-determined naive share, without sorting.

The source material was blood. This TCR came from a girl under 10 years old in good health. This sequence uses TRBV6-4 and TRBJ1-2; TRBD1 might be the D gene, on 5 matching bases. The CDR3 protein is CASSQPGTVEVLTF. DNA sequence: TGTGCCAGCAGTCAACCCGGGACGGTGGAGGTTCTCACCTTC.